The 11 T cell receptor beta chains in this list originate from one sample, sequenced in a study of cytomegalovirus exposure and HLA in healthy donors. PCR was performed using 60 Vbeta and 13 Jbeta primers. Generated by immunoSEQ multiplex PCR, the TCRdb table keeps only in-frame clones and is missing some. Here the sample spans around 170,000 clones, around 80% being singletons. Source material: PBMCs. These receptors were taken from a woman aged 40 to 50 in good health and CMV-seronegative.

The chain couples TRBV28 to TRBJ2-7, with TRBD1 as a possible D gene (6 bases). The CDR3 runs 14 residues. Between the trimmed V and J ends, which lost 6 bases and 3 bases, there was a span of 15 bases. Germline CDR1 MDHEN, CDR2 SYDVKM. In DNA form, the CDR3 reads TGTGCCAGCAGCCTGCCGGCAGGGGTCTACGAGCAGTACTTC. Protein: CASSLPAGVYEQYF.

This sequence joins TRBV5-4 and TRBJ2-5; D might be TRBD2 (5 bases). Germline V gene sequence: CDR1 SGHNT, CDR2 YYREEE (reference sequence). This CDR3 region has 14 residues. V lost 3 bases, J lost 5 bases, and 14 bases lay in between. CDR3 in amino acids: CASSSGSGGETQYF. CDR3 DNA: TGTGCCAGCAGCTCCGGCAGCGGCGGGGAGACCCAGTACTTC.

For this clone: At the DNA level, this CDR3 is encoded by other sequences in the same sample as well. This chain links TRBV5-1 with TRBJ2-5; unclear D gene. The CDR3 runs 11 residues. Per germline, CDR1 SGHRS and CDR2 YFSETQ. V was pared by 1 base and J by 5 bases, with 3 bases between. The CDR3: CASSLQETQYF. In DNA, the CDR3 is TGCGCCAGCAGCTTGCAGGAGACCCAGTACTTC.

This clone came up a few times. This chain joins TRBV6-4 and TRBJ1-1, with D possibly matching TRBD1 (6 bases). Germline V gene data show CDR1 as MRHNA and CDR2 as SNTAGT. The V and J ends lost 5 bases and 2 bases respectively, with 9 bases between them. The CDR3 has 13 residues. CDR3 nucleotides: TGTGCCAGCAGTCTGGACAGTAACACTGAAGCTTTCTTT. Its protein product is CASSLDSNTEAFF.

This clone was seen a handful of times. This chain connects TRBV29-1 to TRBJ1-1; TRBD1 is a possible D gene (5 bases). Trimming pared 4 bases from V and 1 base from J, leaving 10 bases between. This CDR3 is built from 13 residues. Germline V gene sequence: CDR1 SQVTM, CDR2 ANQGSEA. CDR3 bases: TGCAGCGTTGCTAGGGGTGCGAACACTGAAGCTTTCTTT. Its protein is CSVARGANTEAFF.

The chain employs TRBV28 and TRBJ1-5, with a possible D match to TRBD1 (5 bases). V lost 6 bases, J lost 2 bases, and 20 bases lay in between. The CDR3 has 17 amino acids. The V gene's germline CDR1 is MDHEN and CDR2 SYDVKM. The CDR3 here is CASSPTTGLLGNQPQHF. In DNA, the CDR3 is TGTGCCAGCAGCCCTACCACGGGACTCCTGGGCAATCAGCCCCAGCATTTT. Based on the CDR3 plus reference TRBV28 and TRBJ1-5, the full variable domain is DVKVTQSSRYLVKRTGEKVFLECVQDMDHENMFWYRQDPGLGLRLIYFSYDVKMKEKGDIPEGYSVSREKKERFSLILESASTNQTSMYLCASSPTTGLLGNQPQHFGDGTRLSIL.

For the CDR3, the DNA is TGTGCCAGCAGCTTGGATGGGGCGCCTGGAAACACCATATATTTT. It encodes CASSLDGAPGNTIYF. The V and J genes are TRBV5-6 and TRBJ1-3; TRBD1 is a possible D gene (5 bases). The CDR3 is 15 amino acids. With 0 bases removed from V and 2 bases from J, the gap between germline ends came to 9 bases. CDR1 and CDR2 (germline): SGHDT, YYEEEE.

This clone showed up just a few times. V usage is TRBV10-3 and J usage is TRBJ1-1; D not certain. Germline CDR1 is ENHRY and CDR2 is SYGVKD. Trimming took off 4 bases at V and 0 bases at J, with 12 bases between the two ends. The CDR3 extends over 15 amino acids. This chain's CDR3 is CAISAGILMNTEAFF. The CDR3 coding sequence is TGTGCCATCAGTGCGGGGATACTCATGAACACTGAAGCTTTCTTT.

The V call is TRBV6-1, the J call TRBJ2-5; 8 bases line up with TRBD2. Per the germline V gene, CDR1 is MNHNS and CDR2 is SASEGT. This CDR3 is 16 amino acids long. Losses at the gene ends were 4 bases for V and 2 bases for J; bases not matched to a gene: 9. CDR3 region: CASSALPGGNQETQYF. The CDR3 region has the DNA TGTGCCAGCAGTGCTCTGCCGGGAGGGAATCAAGAGACCCAGTACTTC.

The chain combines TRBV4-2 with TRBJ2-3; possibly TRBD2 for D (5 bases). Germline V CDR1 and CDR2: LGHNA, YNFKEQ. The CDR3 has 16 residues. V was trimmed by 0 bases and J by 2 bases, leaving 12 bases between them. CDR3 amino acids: CASSQDRRADTDTQYF. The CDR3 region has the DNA TGTGCCAGCAGCCAAGATCGGCGGGCCGACACAGATACGCAGTATTTT.

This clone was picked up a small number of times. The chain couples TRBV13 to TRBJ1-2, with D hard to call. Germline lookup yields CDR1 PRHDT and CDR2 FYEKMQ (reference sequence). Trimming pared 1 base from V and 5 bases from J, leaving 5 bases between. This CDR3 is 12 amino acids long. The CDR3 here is CASSLAKYGYTF. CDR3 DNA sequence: TGTGCCAGCAGCTTAGCCAAATATGGCTACACCTTC.